The source of this T cell receptor beta chain is a study of blood T cell repertoires in COVID-19. Per the authors' pipeline: Reference gene primer amplification yielded estimated nucleated cell counts. TCRdb's copy holds only in-frame clones and misses some; the assay was immunoSEQ multiplex PCR. The V and J calls and clone size were taken over from that table, and D and trimming were inferred from the DNA. The sample carries under 350,000 clones, roughly 89% recorded once. Germline V gene data show CDR1 as SNHLY and CDR2 as FYNNEI. The CDR3 runs 14 residues. Trimming pared 7 bases from V and 4 bases from J, leaving 13 bases between.

This receptor was obtained from a woman aged 25 to 39 with COVID-19, enrolled during active disease. Sequencing was carried out using peripheral blood. The chain has TRBV2 and TRBJ2-2, with a possible D match to TRBD1 (6 bases). The CDR3: CASKGDGVTGELFF. For the CDR3, the DNA is TGTGCCAGCAAGGGGGATGGGGTCACCGGGGAGCTGTTTTTT.